The present T cell receptor beta chain was sequenced within a study of T-cell memory formation after mild COVID-19. TCR alpha and TCR beta cDNA libraries carrying sample barcodes and UMIs came from 5'RACE with constant-segment primers. TCRdb processed the 5' RACE reads anew with MiXCR; each CDR3 protein has one entry. The sample holds approximately 340,000 distinct CDR3 sequences, around a sixth seen once. Whole-study findings and limits: In pre-infection memory, a portion of responding clones appeared, which suggested that cross-reactive memory joined. The main location of contracting CD4+ clones was CM and EM, and that of contracting CD8+ clones was EMRA.

Germline CDR1 LGHNA, CDR2 YSLEER. V lost 1 base to trimming and J lost 4 bases, with 17 bases between them. The CDR3 sequence is 16 residues long. For this clonotype: Its matching antigen is unknown.

The sequenced sample was PBMCs or a T cell subset sorted from them (not recorded which). The chain links TRBV4-3 to TRBJ2-7; D tentatively fits TRBD1 or TRBD2 (5 bases each). The receptor was isolated from a man aged 18-30 years who had mild COVID-19 (a few samples of this study predate the infection). Cell type and time point are not known. The CDR3 coding sequence is TGCGCCAGCAGCCAAGTCACCGGGACCCAAATGTACGAGCAGTACTTC. This translates into CASSQVTGTQMYEQYF.